The present TCR beta chain was sequenced within a study of blood T cell repertoires in COVID-19. The CDR3 totals 12 residues. The germline gives CDR1 SGHAT, CDR2 FQNNGV. V was cut by 3 bases and J by 12 bases, with 15 bases left in between. Assay: immunoSEQ multiplex PCR; the TCRdb copy retains only in-frame clones and omits some. The data show tens of thousands of clones, with about 86% seen just once and less than 45% held by the top ten. This chain joins TRBV11-2 and TRBJ2-7, with D perhaps matching TRBD2 (5 bases). The sample was peripheral blood. The receptor was isolated from an elderly woman with active or convalescent COVID-19. CDR3 nucleotides: TGTGCCAGCAGCTTCTCCGAGGGATCCAGGTACTTC. It yields the protein CASSFSEGSRYF.